Following are 2 T cell receptor beta chains from one sample sequenced in a study of Ad26.COV2.S vaccination and SARS-CoV-2 variants. As to treatment: roughly 18 received Ad26.COV2.S at low or high dose, single or two shots; 5 received placebo; per-sample allocation not given. Specimens were obtained on day 63 following the first vaccine or placebo injection. The repertoire was sequenced with immunoSEQ multiplex PCR; TCRdb's copy has only in-frame clones and lacks some. The sample lists about 350,000 clones, more than 75% occurring once. Source: peripheral blood, taken in a trial of Ad26.COV2.S vaccine versus placebo. The receptors derive from a person aged 18-60 years who received the Ad26.COV2.S COVID-19 vaccine or a placebo.

The V and J genes are TRBV18 and TRBJ1-2; D gene ambiguous. V lost 3 bases and J lost 8, with 13 bases in between. The V gene's germline CDR1 is KGHSH and CDR2 LQKENI. The CDR3 covers 13 residues. Here the CDR3 DNA reads TGTGCCAGCTCACCCCCCAGTTGGACCGGCTACACCTTC. As protein: CASSPPSWTGYTF.

This chain uses TRBV15 with TRBJ2-7; a possible D gene is TRBD2 (5 bases). Per germline, CDR1 LNHNV and CDR2 YYDKDF (reference sequence). The CDR3 loop spans 14 amino acids. V was pared by 1 base and J by 0 bases, with 7 bases between. This CDR3 reads CATSRAGLSYEQYF. In nucleotides, the CDR3 is TGTGCCACCAGCAGAGCCGGACTCTCCTACGAGCAGTACTTC.